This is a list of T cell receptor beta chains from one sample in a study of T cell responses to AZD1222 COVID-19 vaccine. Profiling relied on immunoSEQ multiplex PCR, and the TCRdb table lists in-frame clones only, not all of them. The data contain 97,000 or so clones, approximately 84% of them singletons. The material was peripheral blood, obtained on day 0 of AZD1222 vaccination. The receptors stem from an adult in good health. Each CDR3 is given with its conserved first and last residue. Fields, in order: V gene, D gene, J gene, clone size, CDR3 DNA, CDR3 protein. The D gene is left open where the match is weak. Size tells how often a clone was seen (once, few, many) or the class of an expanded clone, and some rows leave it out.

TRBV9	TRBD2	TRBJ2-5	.	TGTGCCAGCAGCCCGGGACTAGCGGGAGGACAAGAGACCCAGTACTTC	CASSPGLAGGQETQYF
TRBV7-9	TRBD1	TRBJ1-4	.	TGTGCCAGCACACGAAAGGGGGCGGAGAGGGAAAAACTGTTTTTT	CASTRKGAEREKLFF
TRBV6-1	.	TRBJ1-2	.	TGTGCCAGCAGGGAAGGTCCGGCTGGCTACACCTTC	CASREGPAGYTF
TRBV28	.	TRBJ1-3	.	TGTGCCAGCAGTTTAGCCAGTGGAAACACCATATATTTT	CASSLASGNTIYF
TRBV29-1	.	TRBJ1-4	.	TGCAGCGTTGGGCAGGGGAGTGAAAAACTGTTTTTT	CSVGQGSEKLFF
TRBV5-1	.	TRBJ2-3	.	TGCGCCAGCAGCCCGGACACTTGGAGCACAGATACGCAGTATTTT	CASSPDTWSTDTQYF
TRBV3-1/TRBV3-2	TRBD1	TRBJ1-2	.	TGTGCCAGCAGCCAAACAGGGGGCGATGGCTACACCTTC	CASSQTGGDGYTF
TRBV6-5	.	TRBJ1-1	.	TGTGCCAGCAATCCCACAGGGTTGGCCACTGAAGCTTTCTTT	CASNPTGLATEAFF
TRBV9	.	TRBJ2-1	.	TGTGCCAGCAGCCCCGACGCGCGACTGCAGTTCTTC	CASSPDARLQFF
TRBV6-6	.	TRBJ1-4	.	TGTGCCAGCAAGGGCACCTCAGCTAATGAAAAACTGTTTTTT	CASKGTSANEKLFF
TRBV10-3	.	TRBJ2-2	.	TGTGCCATCAGTTCGGGGACGGCGGGGACCGGGGAGCTGTTTTTT	CAISSGTAGTGELFF
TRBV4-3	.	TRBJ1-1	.	TGCGCCAGCAGCCAAGGGGTACAGCCCGGCAGGAACACTGAAGCTTTCTTT	CASSQGVQPGRNTEAFF
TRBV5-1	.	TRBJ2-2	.	TGCGCCAGCAGTCAATCTACCGGGGAGCTGTTTTTT	CASSQSTGELFF
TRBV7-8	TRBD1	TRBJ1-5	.	TGTGCCAGCAGCTATACGACAGGGAACGGGAATCAGCCCCAGCATTTT	CASSYTTGNGNQPQHF
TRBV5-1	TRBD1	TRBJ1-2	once	TGCGCCAGCAGCTTGGGGGACAGGGGCTATGGCTACACCTTC	CASSLGDRGYGYTF
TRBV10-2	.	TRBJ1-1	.	TGCGCCAGCACCTTAGCACAGGGCCGGAACACTGAAGCTTTCTTT	CASTLAQGRNTEAFF
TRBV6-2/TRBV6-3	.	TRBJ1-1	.	TGTGCCAGCAGTACCACCTTGTATGAAGCTTTCTTT	CASSTTLYEAFF
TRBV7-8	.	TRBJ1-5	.	TGTGCCAGCAGCCAGGGGTCGGGCAATCAGCCCCAGCATTTT	CASSQGSGNQPQHF
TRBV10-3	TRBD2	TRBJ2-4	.	TGTGCCATCAGGGAGTCGCGGGAGGGCCACATTCAGTACTTC	CAIRESREGHIQYF
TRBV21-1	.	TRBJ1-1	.	TGTGCCAGCAGCAACGAGGCCCTTGAGAGCACTGAAGCTTTCTTT	CASSNEALESTEAFF
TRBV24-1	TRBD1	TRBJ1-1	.	TGTGCCACCAGTGATCGGGGACAGGGTGAAGCTTTCTTT	CATSDRGQGEAFF
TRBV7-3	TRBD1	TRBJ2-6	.	TGTGCCAGCAGCTCTCGACAGGGGAGCTCTGGGGCCAACGTCCTGACTTTC	CASSSRQGSSGANVLTF
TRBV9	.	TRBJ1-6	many	TGTGCCAGCAGCCTCCGGGACTACCGGGGCGTAGGAGCAATTAATTCACCCCTCCACTTT	CASSLRDYRGVGAINSPLHF
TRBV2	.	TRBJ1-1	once	TGTGCCAGCAGTGATGCCAGGCCCTTCACTGAAGCTTTCTTT	CASSDARPFTEAFF
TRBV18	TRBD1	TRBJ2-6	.	TGTGCCAGCTCACCACGGAGCAGGGGGAATCCTCTCTCTGGGGCCAACGTCCTGACTTTC	CASSPRSRGNPLSGANVLTF
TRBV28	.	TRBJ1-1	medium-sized	TGTGCCAGCAGTTCCGTGGGCACTGAAGCTTTCTTT	CASSSVGTEAFF
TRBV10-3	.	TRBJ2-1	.	TGTGCCATCAGTGAGTCCGCGGGACGTAACTCCTACAATGAGCAGTTCTTC	CAISESAGRNSYNEQFF
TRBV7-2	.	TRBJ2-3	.	TGTGCCAGCCGTCCCCCCGGGGTTAGCACAGATACGCAGTATTTT	CASRPPGVSTDTQYF